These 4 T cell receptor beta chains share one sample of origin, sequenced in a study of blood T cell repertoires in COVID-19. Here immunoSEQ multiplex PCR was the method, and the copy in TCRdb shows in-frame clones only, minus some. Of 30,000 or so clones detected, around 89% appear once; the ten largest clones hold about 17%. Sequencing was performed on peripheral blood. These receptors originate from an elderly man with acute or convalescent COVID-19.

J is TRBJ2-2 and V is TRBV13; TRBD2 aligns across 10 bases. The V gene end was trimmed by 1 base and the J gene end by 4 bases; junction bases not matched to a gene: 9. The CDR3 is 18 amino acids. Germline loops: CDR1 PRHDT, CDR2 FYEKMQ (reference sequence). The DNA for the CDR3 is TGTGCCAGCAGCTTAGAGGCTAGCGGGGGCCCAGTCACCGGGGAGCTGTTTTTT. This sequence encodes CASSLEASGGPVTGELFF.

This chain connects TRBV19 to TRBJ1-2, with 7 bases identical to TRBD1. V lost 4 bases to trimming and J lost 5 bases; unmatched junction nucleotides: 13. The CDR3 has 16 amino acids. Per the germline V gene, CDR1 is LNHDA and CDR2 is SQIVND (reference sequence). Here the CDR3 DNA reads TGTGCCAGTAGTACAAGACAGGGTGCCGCTGGGTATGGCTACACCTTC. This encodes CASSTRQGAAGYGYTF.

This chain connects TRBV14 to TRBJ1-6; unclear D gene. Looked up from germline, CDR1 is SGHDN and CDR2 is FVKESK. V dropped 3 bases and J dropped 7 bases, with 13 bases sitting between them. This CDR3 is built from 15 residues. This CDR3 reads CASSHLRGGNSPLHF. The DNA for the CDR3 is TGTGCCAGCAGCCACCTCCGAGGAGGGAATTCACCCCTCCACTTT.

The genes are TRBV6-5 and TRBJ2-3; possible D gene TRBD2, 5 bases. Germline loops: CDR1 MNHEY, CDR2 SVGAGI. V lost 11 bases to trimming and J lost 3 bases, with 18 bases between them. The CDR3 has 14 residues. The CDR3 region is CASSSNGKTDTQYF. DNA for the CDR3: TGTGCCTCCTCCTCTAACGGGAAGACAGATACGCAGTATTTT.